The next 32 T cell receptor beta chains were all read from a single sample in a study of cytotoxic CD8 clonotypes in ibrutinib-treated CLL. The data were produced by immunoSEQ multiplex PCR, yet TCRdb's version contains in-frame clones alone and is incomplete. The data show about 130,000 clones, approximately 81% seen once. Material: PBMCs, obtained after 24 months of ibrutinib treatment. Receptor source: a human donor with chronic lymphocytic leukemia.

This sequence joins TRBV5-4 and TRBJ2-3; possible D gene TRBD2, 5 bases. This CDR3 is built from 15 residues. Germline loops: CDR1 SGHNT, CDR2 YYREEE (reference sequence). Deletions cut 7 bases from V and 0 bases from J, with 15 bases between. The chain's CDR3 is CASAEGGPSTDTQYF. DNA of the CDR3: TGTGCCAGCGCAGAAGGCGGGCCCAGCACAGATACGCAGTATTTT.

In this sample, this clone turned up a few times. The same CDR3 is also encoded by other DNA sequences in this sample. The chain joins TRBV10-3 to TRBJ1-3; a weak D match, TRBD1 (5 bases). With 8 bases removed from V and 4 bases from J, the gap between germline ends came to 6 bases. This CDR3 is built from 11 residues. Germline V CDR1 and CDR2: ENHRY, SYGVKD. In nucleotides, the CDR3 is TGTGCCATCTCAGGGGGAAACACCATATATTTT. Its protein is CAISGGNTIYF.

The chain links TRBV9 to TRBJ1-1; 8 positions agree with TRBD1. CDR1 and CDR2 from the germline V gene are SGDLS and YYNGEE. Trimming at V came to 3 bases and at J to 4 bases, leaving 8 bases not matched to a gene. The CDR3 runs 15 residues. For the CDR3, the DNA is TGTGCCAGCAGCGCGTCAGGACAGGGCTTCACTGAAGCTTTCTTT. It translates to CASSASGQGFTEAFF.

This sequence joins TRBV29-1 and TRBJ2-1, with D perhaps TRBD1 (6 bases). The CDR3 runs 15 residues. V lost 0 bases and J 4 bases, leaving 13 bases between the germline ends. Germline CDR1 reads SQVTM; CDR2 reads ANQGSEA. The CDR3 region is CSVEDRGRGYNEQFF. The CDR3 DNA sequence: TGCAGCGTTGAAGATCGGGGTAGGGGGTACAATGAGCAGTTCTTC.

Here the CDR3 reads CASQDRMNTEAFF. The CDR3 DNA follows: TGTGCCAGCCAAGACAGAATGAACACTGAAGCTTTCTTT. The chain joins TRBV27 to TRBJ1-1; D might be TRBD1 (5 bases). V lost 8 bases and J 0 bases, leaving 10 bases between the germline ends. Germline V gene data show CDR1 as MNHEY and CDR2 as SMNVEV (reference sequence). CDR3 size: 13 residues.

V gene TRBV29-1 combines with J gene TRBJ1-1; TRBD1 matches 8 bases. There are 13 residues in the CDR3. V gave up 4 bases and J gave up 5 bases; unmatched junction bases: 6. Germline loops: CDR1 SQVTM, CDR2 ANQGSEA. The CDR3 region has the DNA TGCAGCGTTGGTTCCAGGGGGCTGACTGAAGCTTTCTTT. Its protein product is CSVGSRGLTEAFF.

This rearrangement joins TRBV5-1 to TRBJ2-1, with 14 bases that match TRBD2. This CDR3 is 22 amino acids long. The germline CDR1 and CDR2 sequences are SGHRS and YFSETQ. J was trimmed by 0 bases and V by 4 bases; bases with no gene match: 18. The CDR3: CASSPWTSGGPRLRSSYNEQFF. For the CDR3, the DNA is TGCGCCAGCAGCCCCTGGACTAGCGGGGGGCCCCGTCTACGTAGCTCCTACAATGAGCAGTTCTTC.

CDR3 amino acids: CASSISGGTDTQYF. CDR3 nucleotides: TGTGCCAGTAGTATTAGCGGGGGCACAGATACGCAGTATTTT. The V gene is TRBV19, the J gene TRBJ2-3; 8 bases agree with TRBD2. Germline V gene sequence: CDR1 LNHDA, CDR2 SQIVND (reference sequence). The CDR3 consists of 14 residues. With 3 bases clipped from V and 1 base from J, the junction kept 0 bases outside the gene matches.

DNA of the CDR3: TGCGCCAGCAGCCAAGACAGGGGGCAAGTTAAGACTGAAGCTTTCTTT. It encodes CASSQDRGQVKTEAFF. This chain uses TRBV4-3 with TRBJ1-1; TRBD1 matches at 8 bases. Germline V gene data show CDR1 as LGHNA and CDR2 as YSLEER. Trimming cost V 0 bases and J 5 bases; bases outside gene matches: 8. This CDR3 has 16 amino acids.

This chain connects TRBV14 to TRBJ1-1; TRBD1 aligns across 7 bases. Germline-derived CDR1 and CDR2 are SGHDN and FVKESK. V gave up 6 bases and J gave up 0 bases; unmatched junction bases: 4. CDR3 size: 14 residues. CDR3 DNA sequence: TGTGCCAGCAGGCAGGGGGGGATGAACACTGAAGCTTTCTTT. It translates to CASRQGGMNTEAFF.

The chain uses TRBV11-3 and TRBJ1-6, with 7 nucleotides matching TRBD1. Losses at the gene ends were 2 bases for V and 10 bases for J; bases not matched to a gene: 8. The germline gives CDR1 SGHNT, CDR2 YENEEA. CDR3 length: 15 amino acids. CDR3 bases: TGTGCCAGCAGCTTACCGGGACAGATGGTCTCACCCCTCCACTTT. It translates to CASSLPGQMVSPLHF.

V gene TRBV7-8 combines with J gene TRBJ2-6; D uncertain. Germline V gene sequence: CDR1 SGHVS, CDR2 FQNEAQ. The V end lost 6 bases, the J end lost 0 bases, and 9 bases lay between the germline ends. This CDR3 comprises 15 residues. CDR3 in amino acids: CASRRASSGANVLTF. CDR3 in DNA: TGTGCCAGCAGGCGAGCATCCTCTGGGGCCAACGTCCTGACTTTC. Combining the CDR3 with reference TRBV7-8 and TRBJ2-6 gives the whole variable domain GAGVSQSPRYKVAKRGQDVALRCDPISGHVSLFWYQQALGQGPEFLTYFQNEAQLDKSGLPSDRFFAERPEGSVSTLKIQRTQQEDSAVYLCASRRASSGANVLTFGAGSRLTVL.

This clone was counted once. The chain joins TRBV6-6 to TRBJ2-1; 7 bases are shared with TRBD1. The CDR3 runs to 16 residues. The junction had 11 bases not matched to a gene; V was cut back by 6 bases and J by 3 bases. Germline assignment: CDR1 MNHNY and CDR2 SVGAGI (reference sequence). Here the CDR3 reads CASRPLLGTDYNEQFF. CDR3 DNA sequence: TGTGCCAGCAGACCACTCCTTGGGACAGACTACAATGAGCAGTTCTTC.

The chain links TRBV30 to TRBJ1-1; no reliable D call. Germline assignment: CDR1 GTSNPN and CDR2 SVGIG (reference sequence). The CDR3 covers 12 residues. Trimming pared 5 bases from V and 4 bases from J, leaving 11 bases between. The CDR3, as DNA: TGTGCCTGGGGCTCCGGGAGCACTGAAGCTTTCTTT. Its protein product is CAWGSGSTEAFF.

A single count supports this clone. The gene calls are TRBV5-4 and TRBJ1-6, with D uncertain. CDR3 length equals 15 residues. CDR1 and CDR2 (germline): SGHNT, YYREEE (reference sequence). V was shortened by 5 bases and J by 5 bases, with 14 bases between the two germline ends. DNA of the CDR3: TGTGCCAGCAGTCGGGCGGCAACTCATAATTCACCCCTCCACTTT. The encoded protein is CASSRAATHNSPLHF.

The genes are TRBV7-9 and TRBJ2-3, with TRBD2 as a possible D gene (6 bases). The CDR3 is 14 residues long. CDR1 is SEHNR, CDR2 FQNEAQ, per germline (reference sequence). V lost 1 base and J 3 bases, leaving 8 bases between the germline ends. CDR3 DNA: TGTGCCAGCAGCTTAGTGGGGGGTACAGATACGCAGTATTTT. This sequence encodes CASSLVGGTDTQYF.

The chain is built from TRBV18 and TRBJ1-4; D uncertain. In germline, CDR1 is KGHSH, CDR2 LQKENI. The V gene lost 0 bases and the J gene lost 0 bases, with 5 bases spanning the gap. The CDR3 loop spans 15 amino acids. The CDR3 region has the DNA TGTGCCAGCTCACCACCCTCAGCAACTAATGAAAAACTGTTTTTT. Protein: CASSPPSATNEKLFF. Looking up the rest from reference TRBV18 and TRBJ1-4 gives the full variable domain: NAGVMQNPRHLVRRRGQEARLRCSPMKGHSHVYWYRQLPEEGLKFMVYLQKENIIDESGMPKERFSAEFPKEGPSILRIQQVVRGDSAAYFCASSPPSATNEKLFFGSGTQLSVL.

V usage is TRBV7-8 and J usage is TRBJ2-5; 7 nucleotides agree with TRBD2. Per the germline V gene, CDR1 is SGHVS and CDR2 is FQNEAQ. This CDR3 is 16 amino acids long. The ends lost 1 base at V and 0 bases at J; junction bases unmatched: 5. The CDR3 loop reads CASSLGLAQYQETQYF. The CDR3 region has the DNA TGTGCCAGCAGCTTAGGACTAGCCCAGTACCAAGAGACCCAGTACTTC.

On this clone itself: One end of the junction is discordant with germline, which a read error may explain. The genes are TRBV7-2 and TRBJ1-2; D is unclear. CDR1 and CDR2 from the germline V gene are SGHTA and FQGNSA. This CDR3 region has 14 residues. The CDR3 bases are TGCGCCAGCAGCCAAGATGAGGGCGCCTATGGCTACACCTTC. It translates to CASSQDEGAYGYTF.

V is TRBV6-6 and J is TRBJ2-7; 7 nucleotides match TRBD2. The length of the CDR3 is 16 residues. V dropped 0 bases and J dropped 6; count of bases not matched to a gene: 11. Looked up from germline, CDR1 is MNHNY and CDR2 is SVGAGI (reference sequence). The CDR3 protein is CASSYSADGLGTEQYF. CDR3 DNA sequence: TGTGCCAGCAGTTACTCCGCCGACGGACTAGGGACCGAGCAGTACTTC.

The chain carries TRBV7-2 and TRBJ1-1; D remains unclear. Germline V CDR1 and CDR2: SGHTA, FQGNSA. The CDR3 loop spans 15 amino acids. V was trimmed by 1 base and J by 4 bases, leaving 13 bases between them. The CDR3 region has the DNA TGTGCCAGCAGCTTAGGGTCCTTAGGTCCCACTGAAGCTTTCTTT. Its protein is CASSLGSLGPTEAFF. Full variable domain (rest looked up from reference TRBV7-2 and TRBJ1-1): GAGVSQSPSNKVTEKGKDVELRCDPISGHTALYWYRQSLGQGLEFLIYFQGNSAPDKSGLPSDRFSAERTGGSVSTLTIQRTQQEDSAVYLCASSLGSLGPTEAFFGQGTRLTVV.

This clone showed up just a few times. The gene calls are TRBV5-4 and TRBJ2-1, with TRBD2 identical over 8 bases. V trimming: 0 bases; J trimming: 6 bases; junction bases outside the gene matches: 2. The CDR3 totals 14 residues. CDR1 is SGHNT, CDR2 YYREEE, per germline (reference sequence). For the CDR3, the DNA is TGTGCCAGCAGCTTGGAGCTAGCGGGCAATGAGCAGTTCTTC. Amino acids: CASSLELAGNEQFF.

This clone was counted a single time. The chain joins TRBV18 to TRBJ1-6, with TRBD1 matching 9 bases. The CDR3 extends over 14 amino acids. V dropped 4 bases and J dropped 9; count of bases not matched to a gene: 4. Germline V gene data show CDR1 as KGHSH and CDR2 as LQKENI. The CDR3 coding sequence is TGTGCCAGCTCACTCGGACAGGGGTCTTCACCCCTCCACTTT. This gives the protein CASSLGQGSSPLHF.

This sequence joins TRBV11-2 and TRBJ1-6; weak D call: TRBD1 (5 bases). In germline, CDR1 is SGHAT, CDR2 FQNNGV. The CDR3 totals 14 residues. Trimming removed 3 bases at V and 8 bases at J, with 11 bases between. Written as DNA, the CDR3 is TGTGCCAGCAGCTTTGGCAGGGTGGATTCACCCCTCCACTTT. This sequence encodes CASSFGRVDSPLHF.

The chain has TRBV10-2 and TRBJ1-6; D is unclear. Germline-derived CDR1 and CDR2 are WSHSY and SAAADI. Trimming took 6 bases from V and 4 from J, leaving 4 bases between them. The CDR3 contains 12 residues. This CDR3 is CASRRYNSPLHF. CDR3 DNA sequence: TGCGCCAGCAGGAGGTATAATTCACCCCTCCACTTT.

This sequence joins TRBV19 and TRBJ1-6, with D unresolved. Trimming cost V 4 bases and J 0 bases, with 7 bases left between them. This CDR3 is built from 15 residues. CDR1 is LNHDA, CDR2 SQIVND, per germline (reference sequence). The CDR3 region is CASSRVFSYNSPLHF. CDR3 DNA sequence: TGTGCCAGTAGTAGAGTCTTCTCCTATAATTCACCCCTCCACTTT.

The CDR3 DNA sequence: TGCGCCAGCAGCCGGGCAACAGATAACTATGGCTACACCTTC. This translates into CASSRATDNYGYTF. V is TRBV4-3 and J is TRBJ1-2; D is unclear. Germline V gives CDR1 LGHNA, CDR2 YSLEER. The V and J ends lost 4 bases and 1 base respectively, with 10 bases between them. The CDR3 has 14 residues.

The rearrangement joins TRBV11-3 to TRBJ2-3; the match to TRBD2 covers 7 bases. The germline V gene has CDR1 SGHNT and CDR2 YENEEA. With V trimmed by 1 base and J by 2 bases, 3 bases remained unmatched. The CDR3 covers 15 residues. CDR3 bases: TGTGCCAGCAGCTTAGTTGCGGGGGTCACAGATACGCAGTATTTT. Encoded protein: CASSLVAGVTDTQYF.

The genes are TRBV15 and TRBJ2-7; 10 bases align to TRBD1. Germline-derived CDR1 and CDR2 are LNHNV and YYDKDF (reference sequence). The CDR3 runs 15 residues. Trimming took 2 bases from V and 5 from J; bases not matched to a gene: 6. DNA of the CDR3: TGTGCCACCAGCAGAAACCTGGGACAGGGGAACGAGCAGTACTTC. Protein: CATSRNLGQGNEQYF.

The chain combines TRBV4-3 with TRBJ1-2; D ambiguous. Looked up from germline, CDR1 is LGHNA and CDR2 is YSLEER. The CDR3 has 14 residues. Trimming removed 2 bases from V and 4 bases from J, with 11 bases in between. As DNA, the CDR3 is TGCGCCAGCAGCCAAATGCGTTATTCCTATGGCTACACCTTC. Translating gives CASSQMRYSYGYTF.

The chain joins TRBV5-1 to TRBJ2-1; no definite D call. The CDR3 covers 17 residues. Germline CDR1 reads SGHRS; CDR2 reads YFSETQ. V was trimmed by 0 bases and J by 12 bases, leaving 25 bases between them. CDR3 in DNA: TGCGCCAGCAGCTTGGCCCTAAACCAAATAAGTCAGGCGCGGCAGTTCTTC. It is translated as CASSLALNQISQARQFF.

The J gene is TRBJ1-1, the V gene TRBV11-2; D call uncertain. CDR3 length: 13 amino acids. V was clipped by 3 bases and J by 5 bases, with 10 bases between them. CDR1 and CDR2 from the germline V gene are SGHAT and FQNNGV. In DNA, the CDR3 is TGTGCCAGCAGCTTTATGATAGGAACTGAAGCTTTCTTT. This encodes CASSFMIGTEAFF.